These T cell receptor beta chains were read from a single sample in a study of identical twins. In TCRdb, the 5' RACE reads were re-called with MiXCR into one record per CDR3 protein. The data contain about 730,000 distinct CDR3 sequences, 21% of them seen just once; the ten biggest clones take up roughly 4.3%. The sample was also reused in another study, on T cells expressing NK-cell markers.

What was sequenced was PBMCs. The receptors stem from a woman aged 18-35 years in good health. Both conserved end residues are part of each CDR3. A D gene is named only where the DNA matches it firmly. Only part of the rows carry a size: once, few, many, or a class if the clone is expanded.

TGCGCCAGCAGCTCCTTAGCGGAGCAGTTCTTC	CASSSLAEQFF	TRBJ2-1	many	TRBV5-1	-
TGTGCCTGGAGTGTACTGGCTCCACATTCCTACAATGAGCAGTTCTTC	CAWSVLAPHSYNEQFF	TRBJ2-1	-	TRBV30	-
TGCAGTGCACGCGGGGCCGGGACTAGTAAAGAGACCCAGTACTTC	CSARGAGTSKETQYF	TRBJ2-5	-	TRBV20-1	TRBD2
TGTGCCAGCACCTTTGGGGGGGTGAACACTGAAGCTTTCTTT	CASTFGGVNTEAFF	TRBJ1-1	few	TRBV6-1	-
TGCAGTTCCGGGACTCCCTACGAGCAGTACTTC	CSSGTPYEQYF	TRBJ2-7	many	TRBV20-1	-
TGTGCCAGCAGCCCCCGCTTAGCGGGGGCGGCAGGGGCCAACGTCCTGACTTTC	CASSPRLAGAAGANVLTF	TRBJ2-6	-	TRBV7-3	TRBD2
TGTGCCAGCAGCTTAACCACGGGACAGGGTCCACCCCTCCACTTT	CASSLTTGQGPPLHF	TRBJ1-6	many	TRBV7-8	TRBD1
TGTGCCAGCACCCTACAGGGGGCGGGCGGGGAGCTGTTTTTT	CASTLQGAGGELFF	TRBJ2-2	-	TRBV12-3/TRBV12-4	TRBD1
TGTGCCAGCAGTTTAGCAAAATCGGGACTGCTCTACGGGCAGTTCTTC	CASSLAKSGLLYGQFF	TRBJ2-1	many	TRBV12-3/TRBV12-4	-
TGTGCCAGCAGCAAAGCTGCATCAGGGGGCCAAAGATACGAGCAGTACTTC	CASSKAASGGQRYEQYF	TRBJ2-7	few	TRBV21-1	-
TGTGCCAGCAGTCCGGGACTAGCGGGACGCAATGAGCAGTTCTTC	CASSPGLAGRNEQFF	TRBJ2-1	many	TRBV6-1	TRBD2